This is a list of T cell receptor beta chains from one sample in a study of control samples from healthy donors and cancer patients. Here immunoSEQ multiplex PCR was the method, and the copy in TCRdb shows in-frame clones only, minus some. In the table there are roughly 450,000 clones, around 90% of which are singletons. Material: PBMCs. These receptors all stem from a man in his forties with head and neck cancer. The CDR3 runs from the conserved cysteine through the conserved F or W. D genes are given only for firm matches. Not every row has a clone size; where given, it reads once, few, many or a size class.

D,V,J,size,CDR3,DNA
TRBD1,TRBV19,TRBJ2-2,few,CASSGGTGRLRYTGELFF,TGTGCCAGTAGTGGGGGGACAGGGAGATTGCGATACACCGGGGAGCTGTTTTTT
.,TRBV30,TRBJ2-7,.,CAWSTREGAKYEQYF,TGTGCCTGGAGTACCCGGGAGGGGGCAAAATACGAGCAGTACTTC
.,TRBV6-2/TRBV6-3,TRBJ1-4,.,CASSSPRDLTNEKLFF,TGTGCCAGCAGCTCCCCCCGGGACCTGACTAATGAAAAACTGTTTTTT
.,TRBV2,TRBJ2-5,few,CASREDLETQYF,TGTGCCAGCAGGGAGGATCTGGAGACCCAGTACTTC
.,TRBV5-1,TRBJ2-3,.,CASSNPTDTQYF,TGCGCCAGCAGCAACCCCACAGATACGCAGTATTTT
.,TRBV7-9,TRBJ2-2,.,CASSRTRGQENTGELFF,TGTGCCAGCAGCCGAACCCGAGGGCAGGAGAACACCGGGGAGCTGTTTTTT
.,TRBV6-6,TRBJ2-5,.,CASSRQLQETQYF,TGTGCCAGCAGTCGACAGCTACAAGAGACCCAGTACTTC
TRBD1,TRBV5-1,TRBJ2-5,.,CASSWRGTGGQETQYF,TGCGCCAGCAGCTGGCGCGGGACAGGGGGCCAAGAGACCCAGTACTTC
.,TRBV5-1,TRBJ2-7,.,CASSLDREQYF,TGCGCCAGCAGCTTAGACAGGGAGCAGTACTTC
.,TRBV10-3,TRBJ1-2,.,CATIGGLGGFGANGYTF,TGTGCCACCATAGGGGGGTTAGGGGGGTTCGGTGCTAATGGCTACACCTTC
TRBD1,TRBV7-3,TRBJ2-7,few,CASSKDRGTYEQYF,TGTGCCAGCAGCAAGGACAGGGGCACTTACGAGCAGTACTTC
.,TRBV6-5,TRBJ2-5,.,CASSYLGAGETQYF,TGTGCCAGCAGTTACTTGGGGGCCGGGGAGACCCAGTACTTC
.,TRBV9,TRBJ1-6,.,CASSVNGLTGYWPLHF,TGTGCCAGCAGCGTAAATGGGCTAACAGGGTACTGGCCCCTCCACTTT
TRBD1,TRBV7-2,TRBJ2-7,.,CASSSLPGQGLPGEQYF,TGTGCCAGCAGCTCCTTACCGGGACAGGGCCTGCCTGGCGAGCAGTACTTC
TRBD2,TRBV18,TRBJ2-1,.,CASSSTSGEYNEQFF,TGTGCCAGCTCATCGACTAGCGGGGAATACAATGAGCAGTTCTTC
TRBD1,TRBV6-5,TRBJ1-4,.,CASSYSPGQGMELFF,TGTGCCAGCAGTTACTCGCCGGGACAGGGAATGGAACTGTTTTTT
.,TRBV29-1,TRBJ2-3,.,CSVDPAGTDTQYF,TGCAGCGTTGATCCGGCAGGGACCGATACGCAGTATTTT
TRBD2,TRBV6-5,TRBJ2-1,.,CASSPQGLAGLEQFF,TGTGCCAGCAGTCCCCAGGGACTAGCGGGACTTGAGCAGTTCTTC
.,TRBV3-1/TRBV3-2,TRBJ2-7,.,CASSRQEYEQYF,TGTGCCAGCAGCCGACAGGAATACGAGCAGTACTTC
TRBD1,TRBV30,TRBJ1-2,.,CAWRTGVNYGYTF,TGTGCCTGGAGAACAGGGGTCAACTATGGCTACACCTTC
TRBD1,TRBV5-8,TRBJ1-5,.,CASSFTGTATNQPQHF,TGTGCCAGCAGCTTCACCGGGACAGCGACTAATCAGCCCCAGCATTTT
.,TRBV27,TRBJ2-5,.,CASSLSLGQQETQYF,TGTGCCAGCAGTTTATCCCTCGGGCAGCAAGAGACCCAGTACTTC
.,TRBV4-2,TRBJ1-6,.,CASSQDTEEALHF,TGTGCCAGCAGCCAAGATACCGAGGAGGCCCTCCACTTT
TRBD1,TRBV27,TRBJ2-1,.,CASSFVSRGPYNEQFF,TGTGCCAGCAGTTTCGTGAGTAGGGGGCCCTACAATGAGCAGTTCTTC